This is a list of T cell receptor beta chains from one sample in a study of response to subunit inactivated influenza vaccine. TCRdb used MiXCR to reprocess the RT-PCR reads, holding one entry per CDR3 protein. Found here are 490,000 or so distinct CDR3 sequences, less than 10% of them singletons; the top ten hold about an eighth. This specimen consisted of PBMCs from blood, obtained less than 30 months after vaccination. Receptors were obtained from a man between 50 and 75 years old who received an inactivated influenza vaccine. CDR3s include the opening cysteine and the closing phenylalanine or tryptophan. D genes are given only for firm matches. Size values are once, few and many counts, or a class for expanded clones, and some rows have none.

v_call: TRBV7-8; clone_size: many; d_call: .; j_call: TRBJ1-5; cdr3_aa: CASSLGALRGFGNQPQHF; cdr3_nt: TGTGCCAGCAGCTTAGGGGCCCTACGGGGTTTCGGCAATCAGCCCCAGCATTTT
v_call: TRBV5-1; clone_size: .; d_call: TRBD1; j_call: TRBJ1-2; cdr3_aa: CASSLTGDSDGYTF; cdr3_nt: TGCGCCAGCAGCCTAACAGGGGATTCCGATGGCTACACCTTC
v_call: TRBV28; clone_size: many; d_call: .; j_call: TRBJ2-3; cdr3_aa: CASRPGGQDTQYF; cdr3_nt: TGTGCCAGCAGACCGGGCGGGCAAGATACGCAGTATTTT
v_call: TRBV5-1; clone_size: many; d_call: .; j_call: TRBJ1-2; cdr3_aa: CASSLYGNGYTF; cdr3_nt: TGCGCCAGCAGCTTGTACGGGAATGGCTACACCTTC
v_call: TRBV28; clone_size: .; d_call: TRBD1; j_call: TRBJ2-7; cdr3_aa: CASSLPPGQGYEQYF; cdr3_nt: TGTGCCAGCAGTTTACCCCCGGGACAGGGCTACGAGCAGTACTTC
v_call: TRBV28; clone_size: few; d_call: .; j_call: TRBJ2-3; cdr3_aa: CASSSIQQADTQYF; cdr3_nt: TGTGCCAGCAGTTCCATCCAACAGGCAGATACGCAGTATTTT
v_call: TRBV2; clone_size: .; d_call: .; j_call: TRBJ2-5; cdr3_aa: CASSEAWGGAETQYF; cdr3_nt: TGTGCCAGCAGTGAAGCGTGGGGGGGCGCGGAGACCCAGTACTTC
v_call: TRBV4-3; clone_size: many; d_call: .; j_call: TRBJ1-5; cdr3_aa: CASSQGQVSPQHF; cdr3_nt: TGCGCCAGCAGCCAAGGCCAGGTTAGTCCCCAGCATTTT
v_call: TRBV5-6; clone_size: .; d_call: .; j_call: TRBJ2-7; cdr3_aa: CASSLFTRSSYEQYF; cdr3_nt: TGTGCCAGCAGCCTCTTCACACGGAGCTCCTACGAGCAGTACTTC
v_call: TRBV11-2; clone_size: .; d_call: .; j_call: TRBJ2-3; cdr3_aa: CASMGSDTQYF; cdr3_nt: TGTGCCAGCATGGGTTCAGATACGCAGTATTTT
v_call: TRBV4-2; clone_size: few; d_call: .; j_call: TRBJ1-2; cdr3_aa: CASSQDPRRQVLWDYGYTF; cdr3_nt: TGTGCCAGCAGCCAAGATCCCCGGAGACAGGTTCTTTGGGACTATGGCTACACCTTC
v_call: TRBV20-1; clone_size: many; d_call: .; j_call: TRBJ1-5; cdr3_aa: CSARDGDGETQPQHF; cdr3_nt: TGCAGTGCTAGAGATGGGGACGGGGAGACTCAGCCCCAGCATTTT
v_call: TRBV4-2; clone_size: many; d_call: TRBD1; j_call: TRBJ2-2; cdr3_aa: CASRSQGAGELFF; cdr3_nt: TGTGCCAGCAGATCACAGGGGGCCGGGGAGCTGTTTTTT
v_call: TRBV5-4; clone_size: .; d_call: .; j_call: TRBJ2-7; cdr3_aa: CASSFWTAGSYEQYF; cdr3_nt: TGTGCCAGCAGCTTCTGGACCGCCGGCTCCTACGAGCAGTACTTC
v_call: TRBV12-3/TRBV12-4; clone_size: few; d_call: .; j_call: TRBJ1-2; cdr3_aa: CASSYPRRANYGYTF; cdr3_nt: TGTGCCAGCAGTTACCCCCGGCGGGCTAACTATGGCTACACCTTC
v_call: TRBV10-3; clone_size: few; d_call: .; j_call: TRBJ2-3; cdr3_aa: CASQGSTDTQYF; cdr3_nt: TGTGCCTCGCAGGGGAGCACAGATACGCAGTATTTT
v_call: TRBV7-2; clone_size: few; d_call: TRBD2; j_call: TRBJ2-7; cdr3_aa: CASTRGSGIYEQYF; cdr3_nt: TGTGCCAGCACTCGGGGTAGCGGGATTTACGAGCAGTACTTC